Listed here is a single T cell receptor (beta chain). Its antigen is currently not known. Base qualities are not recorded, but no much larger clone differs from it by a single base. This sample is drawn from a study of cytomegalovirus exposure and HLA in healthy donors (dated by TCRdb to the late 2010s). Looking at the study overall: An earlier analysis of 550 to 700 of the donors reported 250 to 350 Gb of sequence data and 117 million unique TCR beta sequences from about 200 million T cells. The study used immunosequencing to profile the T cell repertoires of 600 to 850 subjects and linked those repertoires to cytomegalovirus serostatus. Every repertoire in the discovery cohort had been generated on one and the same sequencing platform. Along with the approximately 650-subject first cohort, a separate validation cohort of over a hundred different subjects was used. The study aimed to test whether cataloging public T cell receptors could reveal signatures of past pathogen exposure. The later analysis used no new phenotypic data to find candidate immune exposures, relying instead on TCR beta sequences and their occurrence across donors. To predict cytomegalovirus infection status, the study combined high-throughput TCR immunosequencing, statistical association of individual TCRs with disease status, and machine learning. The number of typed donors differed by locus: about 620-640 for A, B, C, DRB1 and DQB1; some 540 for DQA1; approximately 610 for DPA1; and some 470 for DPB1. Donor age, sex, ethnicity and CMV serostatus were compiled together with the repertoire data. An earlier analysis of about 620 of the donors applied high-throughput TCR beta sequencing to assess whether each TCR beta V gene segment acted as functional or pseudogenic. To study patterns of TCR occurrence, a later analysis re-analyzed previously published TCR beta repertoires from 666 donors and added high-resolution HLA genotyping. Among the roughly 400 genotyped donors, 81% belonged to the genetic ancestry cluster associated with self-reported Caucasian donors. An early release covering 550 to 650 HLA-typed donors comprised 300 to 350 gigabases of sequencing data and tens of millions of unique TCR sequences. Class I and class II HLA loci were covered by the typing at four-digit resolution. Roughly five DR-DQ haplotypes were handled as single units for association and clustering, since linkage in the cohort was strong. On average, roughly 200,000 unique TCR beta nucleotide sequences were sequenced per donor among a few hundred genotyped donors of the cohort, with 15% to 20% of those sequences being non-productive. Genome-wide SNP genotypes for about 65% of the 666 donors were used in a later genetic analysis, which treated that subset as a discovery cohort. What the authors observed across the whole study: This cohort had only TCR beta chains sequenced, and the lack of alpha or paired-chain data limited which features could be detected. A further reported finding was that TCR beta sequences accurately predicted the HLA-A and HLA-B alleles for most subjects in the first cohort. An association between a missense DCLRE1C variant and V-gene and J-gene trimming of TCR beta chains was found in a later genetic analysis and replicated in an independent cohort. The presence/absence analyses assumed that sequencing depth was roughly uniform across donors, and that assumption may not be true. When HLA alleles, especially DR and DQ, strongly co-occurred, TCR associations were difficult to assign to individual alleles. Compared with equally common non-associated chains, HLA-associated TCR beta chains in a later analysis were more clonally expanded and had lower generation probabilities. In both the original and validation cohorts, the classifier was reported to diagnose cytomegalovirus status with high specificity and sensitivity. Most TCR sequences were observed very rarely across donors, whereas some public TCRs were present in many individuals. Most CMV-associated TCR beta chains appeared to be HLA-restricted in a later analysis, and the HLA associations seemed to be driven largely by CMV exposure. The authors suggested that the approach could potentially be extended to other disease states and immunological phenotypes. According to a later analysis, parvovirus B19, influenza, CMV and Epstein-Barr virus appeared linked to several top co-occurrence clusters. In a later analysis, some 18,000 TCR beta sequences were associated with specific HLA alleles at a false discovery rate of 0.05. In a later analysis, the rate of TCR association differed among HLA loci, with DRB1 alleles having the most associated TCRs and HLA-C alleles having the fewest. A few of the identified cytomegalovirus-associated TCR beta chains were confirmed in vitro to be specific for cytomegalovirus antigens. A total of 150 to 200 TCR beta chains were listed by the study as associated with cytomegalovirus. Because counts were too low, about 18 rarely observed V segments, including chromosome 9 orphons, were excluded from the earlier analysis of around 640 of the donors. According to a later genetic analysis, donors in an Asian-associated ancestry cluster had fewer N-insertions in productive TCRs than the approximately 690-donor mean. Because the 87-base-pair reads could not distinguish some IMGT-functional V segments, including TRBV6-2 and TRBV6-3, those segments were excluded. Linkage disequilibrium might explain the correlated functional status among segregating V segments, but an unknown experimental factor could not be ruled out. Because HLA typing was unavailable for some donors at each locus, only the typed subset was used in association tests. In an earlier analysis of approximately 600 of the donors, most TCR beta V segments were observed in productive rearrangements about 87% or about 30% of the time, broadly matching IMGT annotations. CMV serostatus was the only immune exposure information available for the cohort. The sequencing pipeline was judged likely to have produced a cluster of highly shared sequence variants as a technical artifact.

The CDR3 covers 14 residues, taking in both the cysteine and the phenylalanine. Left in the record is the CDR3 DNA by itself, 42 bases read in frame from the first base. Trimmed from V: 2 bases; trimmed from J: 3 bases; junction bases lacking a gene match: 1. CDR1 and CDR2, per the germline V gene (reference sequence), are SGHNT and YYREEE. Library creation used the immunoSEQ multiplex PCR assay. The multiplex PCR relied on a mix of 60 forward primers for TCR Vbeta segments and 13 reverse primers for TCR Jbeta segments. The CDR3 region of rearranged TCR beta genes was amplified from genomic DNA with a multiplex PCR assay. The Illumina HiSeq System was used to sequence the amplified TCR beta libraries as 87-base-pair reads. The original pipeline was this. Across the 700 or so repertoires, a later analysis counted tens of millions of unique TCR beta chains, 9.5 million to 12 million of which were shared by at least two donors. To remove PCR and sequencing errors, raw reads were error-corrected and collapsed into unique sequences using a nearest-neighbor algorithm that merged closely related sequences. Alignment of CDR3 sequences to IMGT reference sequences was used to assign V, D and J gene segments. For a sequence to be retained, at least a six-nucleotide match to both a V gene segment and a J gene segment was required. Rearrangements were classified as productive when the CDR3 lacked stop codons and remained in frame with V and J, and all other rearrangements were classified as non-productive. Following IMGT convention, CDR3 was defined as the stretch from the second conserved V-encoded cysteine up to the conserved J-encoded phenylalanine. Sequences without an unambiguous match to a single V gene segment were excluded from the earlier analysis of a few hundred of the donors. In an earlier analysis of 587 of the donors, a V segment was called functional when productive rearrangements were above 56.7%, and segregating when the standard deviation between donors exceeded 5%. A statistical classification framework was developed to diagnose cytomegalovirus status using the catalog of TCR beta chain sequences. A later analysis assigned V and J genes by comparing TCR nucleotide sequences with IMGT/GENE-DB human TR gene sequences. The TCRdist pipeline was used in a later analysis to assign CDR3 sequences and most-parsimonious VDJ recombination scenarios. In a later analysis, every TCR beta chain was defined by the combination of its CDR3 amino acid sequence and its V-gene family, and reads without a unique V-gene family were dropped. In a later analysis, 450 to 600 highly shared, low-generation-probability nucleotide sequences were removed to address suspected cross-contamination and a sequencing artifact. In a later analysis, a clonal expansion index for each public chain was calculated from normalized within-repertoire ranks of inferred template counts. A later analysis computed generation probabilities with a VDJ recombination model fitted to out-of-frame rearrangements, and checked the results against IGoR. In a later analysis, TCR-TCR, TCR-HLA and TCR-CMV co-occurrence was scored with hypergeometric tests, and a repertoire-size bias correction was applied to TCR pairs. False discovery rates were estimated in a later analysis by permuting HLA or CMV assignments 20 times. In a later analysis, co-occurring TCRs were grouped using DBSCAN, and TCRdist sequence similarity was added for clustering within HLA-allele-positive subsets. Repertoires with fewer than 30,000 or more than 120,000 public chains were left out of co-occurrence clustering, as were about 5 repertoires with anomalous nucleotide sharing. TCRdb mirrors the immuneACCESS table, restricted to in-frame sequences. Some clones are absent from its copies; in checked studies, under half trace to an unresolved V gene, and the reason for the others is unknown. Clonal size and the V and J genes are those of that table, whereas D and trimming came from the DNA. Within this sample are about 200,000 clones, with around 73% of them counted one time only. The top ten hold approximately 3.8% of the sample.

The cohort comprised some 700 healthy bone marrow donors. At the time of sampling, every cohort member was nominally healthy, though immune exposures that went unrecorded were likely present. The donor was CMV seronegative and was included in the group of a few hundred seronegative cohort members. Each donor provided a peripheral blood sample, and peripheral blood mononuclear cells were used for TCR beta sequencing. The Qiagen DNeasy Blood Extraction Kit was used to extract genomic DNA from the blood cell samples. The receptor was isolated from a male donor in good health and CMV-seronegative. Material for sequencing was PBMCs. The chain uses TRBV5-4 and TRBJ2-5, and TRBD1 aligns with 10 junction nucleotides. The bases read TGTGCCAGCAGCTTCGGGACAGGGGAAGAGACCCAGTACTTC. Its translation is CASSFGTGEETQYF.